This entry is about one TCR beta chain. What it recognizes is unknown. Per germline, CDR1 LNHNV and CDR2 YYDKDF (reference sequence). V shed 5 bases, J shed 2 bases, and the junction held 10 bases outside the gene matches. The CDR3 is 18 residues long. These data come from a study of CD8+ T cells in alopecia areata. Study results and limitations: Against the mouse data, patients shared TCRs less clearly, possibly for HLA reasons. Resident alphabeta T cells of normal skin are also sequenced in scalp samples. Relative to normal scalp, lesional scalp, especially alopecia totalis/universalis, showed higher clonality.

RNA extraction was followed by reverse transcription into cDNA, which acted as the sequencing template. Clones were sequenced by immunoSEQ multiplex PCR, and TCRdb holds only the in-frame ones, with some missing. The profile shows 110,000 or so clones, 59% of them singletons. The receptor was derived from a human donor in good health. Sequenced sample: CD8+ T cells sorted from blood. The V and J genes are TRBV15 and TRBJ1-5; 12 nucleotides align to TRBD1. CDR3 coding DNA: TGTGCCACCAGCTCCCGGGACAGGGGGCTCTGGGGCAATCAGCCCCAGCATTTT. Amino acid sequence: CATSSRDRGLWGNQPQHF.